This note documents a single T cell receptor (beta chain) sequence. Its cognate antigen is unknown. This entry is derived from a study of identifying expanded T cells in peripheral blood. Study findings and constraints: Clone count variance between approximately 2-week samples rose with total template count. About 1.2 clones differed between technical replicates, versus around 15 and 19 over time.

Collection occurred without any documented infections or immune events in donors. CDR3 length: 15 amino acids. The J segment lost 2 bases and the V segment lost 5 bases, leaving 6 bases of the junction unmatched. Germline V CDR1 and CDR2: SGHRS, YFSETQ. The protocol was immunoSEQ multiplex PCR, while the TCRdb copy is restricted to in-frame clones and leaves out a portion. The data contain about 130,000 clones, 86% of them singletons. The gene calls are TRBV5-1 and TRBJ2-7; 11 bases map to TRBD2. This clonotype was obtained from a person aged 18 to 70 in good health. The specimen sequenced was blood. The CDR3 coding sequence is TGCGCCAGCAGAAGTGGGACTAGCGGTCCCTACGAGCAGTACTTC. Residues: CASRSGTSGPYEQYF.